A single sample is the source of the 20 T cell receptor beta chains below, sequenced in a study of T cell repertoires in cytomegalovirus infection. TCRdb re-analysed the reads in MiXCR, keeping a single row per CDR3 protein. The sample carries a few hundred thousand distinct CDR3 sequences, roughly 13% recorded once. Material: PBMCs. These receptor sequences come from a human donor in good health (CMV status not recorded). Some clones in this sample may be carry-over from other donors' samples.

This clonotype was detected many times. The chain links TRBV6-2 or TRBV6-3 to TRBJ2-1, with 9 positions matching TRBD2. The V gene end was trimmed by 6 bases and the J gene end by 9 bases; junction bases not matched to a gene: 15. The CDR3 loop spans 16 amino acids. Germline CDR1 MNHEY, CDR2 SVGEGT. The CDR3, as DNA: TGTGCCAGCAGAGAGACTGGGACTAGCTCCCGCAGTGAGCAGTTCTTC. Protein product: CASRETGTSSRSEQFF.

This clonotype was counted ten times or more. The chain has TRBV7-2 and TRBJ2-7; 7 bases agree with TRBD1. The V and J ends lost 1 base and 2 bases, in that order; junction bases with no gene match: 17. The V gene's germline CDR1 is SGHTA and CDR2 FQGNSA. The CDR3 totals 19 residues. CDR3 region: CASSLDHPRGLGLTYEQYF. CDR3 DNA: TGTGCCAGCAGCTTAGACCACCCAAGGGGGCTCGGGCTGACCTACGAGCAGTACTTC.

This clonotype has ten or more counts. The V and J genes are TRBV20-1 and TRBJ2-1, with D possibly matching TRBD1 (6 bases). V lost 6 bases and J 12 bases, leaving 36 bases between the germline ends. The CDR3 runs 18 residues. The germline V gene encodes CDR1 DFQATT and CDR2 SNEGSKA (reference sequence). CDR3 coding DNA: TGCAGTGCCACCGCGCACGTGGTCTACACAGGGCCTGGGTTTGGGCAGTTCTTC. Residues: CSATAHVVYTGPGFGQFF.

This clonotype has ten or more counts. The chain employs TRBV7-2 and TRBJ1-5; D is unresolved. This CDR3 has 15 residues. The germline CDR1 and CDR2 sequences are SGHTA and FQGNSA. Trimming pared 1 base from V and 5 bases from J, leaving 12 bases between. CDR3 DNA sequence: TGTGCCAGCAGCTTAGAGAAGGGTAGGGATCAGCCCCAGCATTTT. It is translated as CASSLEKGRDQPQHF.

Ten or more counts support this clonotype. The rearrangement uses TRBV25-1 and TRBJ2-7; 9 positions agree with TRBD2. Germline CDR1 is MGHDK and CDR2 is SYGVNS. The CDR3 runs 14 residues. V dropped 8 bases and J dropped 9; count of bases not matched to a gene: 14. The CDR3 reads CASAPSSGISGQYF. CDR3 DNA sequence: TGTGCCAGCGCACCATCTAGCGGGATAAGCGGGCAGTACTTC.

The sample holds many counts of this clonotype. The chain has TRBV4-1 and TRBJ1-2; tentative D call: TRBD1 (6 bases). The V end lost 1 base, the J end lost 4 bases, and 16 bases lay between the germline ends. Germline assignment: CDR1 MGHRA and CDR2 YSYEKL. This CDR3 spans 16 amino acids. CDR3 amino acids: CASSQGQGFPSYGYTF. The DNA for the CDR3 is TGCGCCAGCAGCCAAGGGCAGGGGTTCCCCTCCTATGGCTACACCTTC.

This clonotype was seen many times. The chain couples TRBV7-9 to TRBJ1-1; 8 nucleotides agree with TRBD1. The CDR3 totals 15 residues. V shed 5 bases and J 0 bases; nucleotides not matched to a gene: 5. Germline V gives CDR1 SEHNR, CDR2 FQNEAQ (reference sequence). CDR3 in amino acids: CASSTRTGLNTEAFF. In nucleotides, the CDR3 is TGTGCCAGCAGCACCAGGACAGGGCTGAACACTGAAGCTTTCTTT.

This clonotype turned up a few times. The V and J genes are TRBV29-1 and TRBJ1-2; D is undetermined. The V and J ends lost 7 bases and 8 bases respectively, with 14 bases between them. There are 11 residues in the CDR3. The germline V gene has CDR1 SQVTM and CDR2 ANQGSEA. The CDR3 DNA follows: TGCAGCGGGACGGTTCTAGGGGGCTACACCTTC. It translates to CSGTVLGGYTF.

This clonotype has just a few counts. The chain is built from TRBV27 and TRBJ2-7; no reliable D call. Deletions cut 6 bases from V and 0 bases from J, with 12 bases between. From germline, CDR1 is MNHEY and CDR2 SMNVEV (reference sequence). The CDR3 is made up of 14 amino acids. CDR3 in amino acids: CASSLDRRSYEQYF. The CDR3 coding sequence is TGTGCCAGCAGCCTCGACCGTCGCTCCTACGAGCAGTACTTC.

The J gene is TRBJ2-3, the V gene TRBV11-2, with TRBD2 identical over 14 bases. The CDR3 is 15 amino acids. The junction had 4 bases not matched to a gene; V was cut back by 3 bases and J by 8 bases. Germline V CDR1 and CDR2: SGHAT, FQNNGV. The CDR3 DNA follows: TGTGCCAGCAGCTTGACTAGCGGGGGGGAGAGTACGCAGTATTTT. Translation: CASSLTSGGESTQYF.

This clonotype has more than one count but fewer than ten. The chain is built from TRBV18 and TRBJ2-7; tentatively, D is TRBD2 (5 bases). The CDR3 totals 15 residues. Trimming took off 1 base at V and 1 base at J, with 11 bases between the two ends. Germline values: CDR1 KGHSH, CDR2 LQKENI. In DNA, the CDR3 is TGTGCCAGCTCACCACGGAGGCAGCTATCCTACGAGCAGTACTTC. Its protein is CASSPRRQLSYEQYF.

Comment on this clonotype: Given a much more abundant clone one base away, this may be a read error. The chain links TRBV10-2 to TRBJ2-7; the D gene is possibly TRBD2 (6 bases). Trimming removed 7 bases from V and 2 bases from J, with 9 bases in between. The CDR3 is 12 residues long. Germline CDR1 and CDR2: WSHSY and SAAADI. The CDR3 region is CASNGGTYEQYF. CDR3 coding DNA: TGCGCCAGCAATGGGGGGACCTACGAGCAGTACTTC.

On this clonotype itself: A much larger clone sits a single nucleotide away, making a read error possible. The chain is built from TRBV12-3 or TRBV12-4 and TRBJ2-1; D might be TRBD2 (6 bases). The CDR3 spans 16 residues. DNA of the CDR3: TGTGCCAGCAGTTTTGCCAGCGGGCGTACAAACAATCAGCAGTTCTTC. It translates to CASSFASGRTNNQQFF.

CDR3 sequence (DNA): TGTGCCAGCAGTTACTCTTCTGTTCCCCAAGAGACCCAGTACTTC. Amino acids: CASSYSSVPQETQYF. The chain employs TRBV6-5 and TRBJ2-5; no clear D gene. CDR3 length: 15 amino acids. Per germline, CDR1 MNHEY and CDR2 SVGAGI. The germline V and J ends were trimmed by 0 bases and 1 base, with 9 bases remaining between them.

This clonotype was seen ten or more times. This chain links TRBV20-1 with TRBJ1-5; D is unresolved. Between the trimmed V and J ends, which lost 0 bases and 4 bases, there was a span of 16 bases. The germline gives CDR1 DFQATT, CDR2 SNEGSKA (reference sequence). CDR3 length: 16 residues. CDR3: CSARDRVTKPNQPQHF. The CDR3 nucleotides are TGCAGTGCTAGAGATCGTGTCACCAAACCAAATCAGCCCCAGCATTTT.

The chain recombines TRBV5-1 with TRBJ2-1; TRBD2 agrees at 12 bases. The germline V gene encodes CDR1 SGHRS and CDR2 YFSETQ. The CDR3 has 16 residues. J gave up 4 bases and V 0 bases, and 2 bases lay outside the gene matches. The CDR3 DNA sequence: TGCGCCAGCAGCTTGGTGACTAGCGGGGGATACAATGAGCAGTTCTTC. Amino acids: CASSLVTSGGYNEQFF.

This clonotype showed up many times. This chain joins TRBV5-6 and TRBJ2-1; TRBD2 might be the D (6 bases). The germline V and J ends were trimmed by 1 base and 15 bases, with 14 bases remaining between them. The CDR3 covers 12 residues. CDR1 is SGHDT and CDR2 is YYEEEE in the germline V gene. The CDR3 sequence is CASSLIGSVGFF. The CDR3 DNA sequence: TGTGCCAGCAGCTTGATCGGGAGCGTGGGGTTCTTC. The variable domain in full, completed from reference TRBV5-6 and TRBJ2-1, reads DAGVTQSPTHLIKTRGQQVTLRCSPKSGHDTVSWYQQALGQGPQFIFQYYEEEERQRGNFPDRFSGHQFPNYSSELNVNALLLGDSALYLCASSLIGSVGFFGPGTRLTVL.

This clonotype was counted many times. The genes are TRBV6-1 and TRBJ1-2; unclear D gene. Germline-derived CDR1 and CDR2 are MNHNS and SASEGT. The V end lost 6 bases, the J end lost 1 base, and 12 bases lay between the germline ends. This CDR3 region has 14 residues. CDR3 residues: CASRAGVGNYGYTF. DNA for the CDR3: TGTGCCAGCAGAGCGGGTGTTGGTAACTATGGCTACACCTTC.

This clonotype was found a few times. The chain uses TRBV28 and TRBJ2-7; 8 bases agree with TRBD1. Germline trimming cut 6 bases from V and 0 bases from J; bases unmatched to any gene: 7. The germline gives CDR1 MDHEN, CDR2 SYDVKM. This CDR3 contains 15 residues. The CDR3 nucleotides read TGTGCCAGCAGCAAGCTTACAGGGGGCTCCTACGAGCAGTACTTC. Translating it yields CASSKLTGGSYEQYF.

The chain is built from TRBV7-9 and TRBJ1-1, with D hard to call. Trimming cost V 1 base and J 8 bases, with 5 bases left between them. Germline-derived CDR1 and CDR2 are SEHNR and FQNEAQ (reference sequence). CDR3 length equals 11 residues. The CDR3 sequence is CASSLEWEAFF. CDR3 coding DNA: TGTGCCAGCAGCTTAGAGTGGGAAGCTTTCTTT.